The T cell receptor beta chain under discussion was sequenced for a study of T-cell memory formation after mild COVID-19. Findings and caveats of the study: Of the contracting clones, CD4+ ones lay mainly in CM and EM, and CD8+ ones in EMRA. Clones contracting over day 15 to 85 were CD4/CD8 balanced, with later expanders leaning CD4+. Cross-reactive memory appears to have joined, as suggested by some responding clones showing up in pre-infection memory.

In the case of this clonotype: What it recognizes is unknown.

V lost 1 base and J lost 2; bases outside the gene matches: 8. The CDR3 extends over 16 amino acids. CDR1 SGHDT and CDR2 YYEEEE come from the germline V gene. TCRdb used MiXCR to reprocess the 5' RACE reads, holding one entry per CDR3 protein. The sample has more than 250,000 distinct CDR3 sequences; about 17% are singletons. Sequencing was done on a sample of PBMCs or a T cell subset sorted from them (not recorded which). The receptor comes from a young man who had mild COVID-19 (a few samples of this study predate the infection). Cell type and time point are not known. The V call is TRBV5-6, the J call TRBJ2-7; 8 positions match TRBD2. For the CDR3, the DNA is TGTGCCAGCAGCTTGTTTCGACTAGCGAGGACCTACGAGCAGTACGTC. Its protein product is CASSLFRLARTYEQYV.